A single sample gave rise to the 12 T cell receptor beta chains below, sequenced in a study of blood T cell repertoires in COVID-19. Repertoires were generated with immunoSEQ multiplex PCR, while TCRdb's copy carries only in-frame clones and drops some. The data hold 450,000 or so clones, with about 88% observed a single time. The sequenced material came from peripheral blood. The receptor source for this set is a man aged 18-30 years with COVID-19, enrolled during active disease.

The chain couples TRBV5-1 to TRBJ1-4, with D perhaps TRBD1 (6 bases). Between the trimmed V and J ends, which lost 5 bases and 2 bases, there was a span of 16 bases. The CDR3 extends over 16 amino acids. The germline V gene has CDR1 SGHRS and CDR2 YFSETQ. The CDR3 loop reads CASRPTGSGTNEKLFF. CDR3 DNA sequence: TGCGCCAGCAGGCCTACAGGGAGTGGGACTAATGAAAAACTGTTTTTT.

This clone was detected only once. The chain recombines TRBV2 with TRBJ2-1; the match to TRBD2 covers 10 bases. The V gene end was trimmed by 7 bases and the J gene end by 3 bases; junction bases not matched to a gene: 3. Germline loops: CDR1 SNHLY, CDR2 FYNNEI. This CDR3 has 14 residues. The CDR3 DNA reads as TGTGCCAGCATTGAGCGGGGGGGCTACAATGAGCAGTTCTTC. Translated, it gives CASIERGGYNEQFF.

V gene TRBV12-5 combines with J gene TRBJ1-5, with D uncertain. This CDR3 region has 14 residues. V was clipped by 5 bases and J by 3 bases, with 11 bases between them. Germline assignment: CDR1 LGHNT and CDR2 FRNRAP. CDR3 loop: CASGRSEANQPQHF. CDR3 bases: TGTGCTAGTGGTCGGTCCGAGGCCAATCAGCCCCAGCATTTT.

This chain uses TRBV4-1 with TRBJ2-7, with D perhaps TRBD2 (5 bases). The CDR3 consists of 13 residues. V was pared by 4 bases and J by 5 bases, with 12 bases between. Germline CDR1 MGHRA, CDR2 YSYEKL. CDR3 sequence reads: CASSLPTGDEQYF. The DNA for the CDR3 is TGCGCCAGCAGCCTTCCCACCGGGGACGAGCAGTACTTC.

This clone was detected once. This sequence joins TRBV24-1 and TRBJ2-1; D possibly corresponds to TRBD2 (5 bases). Germline loops: CDR1 KGHDR, CDR2 SFDVKD. V lost 9 bases and J lost 5, with 16 bases in between. This CDR3 has 14 residues. CDR3 in DNA: TGTGCCACCCAGAACTCGGGAATCGACAATGAGCAGTTCTTC. Translating it yields CATQNSGIDNEQFF.

This chain links TRBV7-9 with TRBJ1-4; possible D gene TRBD1, 6 bases. The CDR3 spans 18 residues. Trimming removed 5 bases at V and 1 base at J, with 20 bases between. Germline lookup yields CDR1 SEHNR and CDR2 FQNEAQ (reference sequence). The CDR3 region is CASSGPGTKIGTNEKLFF. CDR3 DNA sequence: TGTGCCAGCAGCGGGCCCGGGACAAAAATTGGAACTAATGAAAAACTGTTTTTT.

The chain is built from TRBV10-2 and TRBJ1-1, with D maybe TRBD1 (6 bases). The CDR3 consists of 16 residues. Germline CDR1 reads WSHSY; CDR2 reads SAAADI. The ends were cut back, 6 bases at V and 1 base at J, with 18 bases in the middle. The CDR3 nucleotides read TGCGCCAGCAGATACGGGACATCTAACCGGAACACTGAAGCTTTCTTT. This translates into CASRYGTSNRNTEAFF.

V usage is TRBV5-6 and J usage is TRBJ1-3, with 7 nucleotides matching TRBD1. The trim removed 1 base at V and 4 bases at J, leaving 5 bases unmatched. Germline-derived CDR1 and CDR2 are SGHDT and YYEEEE. CDR3 length: 15 residues. DNA of the CDR3: TGTGCCAGCAGCTTGATGCCGGGACAGGGAAACACCATATATTTT. Translating gives CASSLMPGQGNTIYF.

This rearrangement joins TRBV18 to TRBJ2-5; the D is unclear. Trimming shortened V by 0 bases and J by 5 bases, and 10 bases separated the two germline ends. The CDR3 sequence is 14 residues long. The germline V gene has CDR1 KGHSH and CDR2 LQKENI. The DNA for the CDR3 is TGTGCCAGCTCACCACCGAGCGCACCCGAGACCCAGTACTTC. Translating it yields CASSPPSAPETQYF.

This chain uses TRBV7-9 with TRBJ2-7; 9 positions match TRBD1. Per the germline V gene, CDR1 is SEHNR and CDR2 is FQNEAQ (reference sequence). J lost 4 bases, V lost 6 bases, and 4 bases had no gene match. The CDR3 runs 13 residues. CDR3: CASRSTGGYEQYF. In DNA form, the CDR3 reads TGTGCCAGCAGATCGACAGGGGGTTACGAGCAGTACTTC. Full variable domain (rest looked up from reference TRBV7-9 and TRBJ2-7): DTGVSQNPRHKITKRGQNVTFRCDPISEHNRLYWYRQTLGQGPEFLTYFQNEAQLEKSRLLSDRFSAERPKGSFSTLEIQRTEQGDSAMYLCASRSTGGYEQYFGPGTRLTVT.

This clone was seen a few times. The V call is TRBV7-9, the J call TRBJ2-3; TRBD1 might be the D (6 bases). V lost 4 bases and J lost 0, with 14 bases in between. The CDR3 runs 16 residues. CDR1 and CDR2 from the germline V gene are SEHNR and FQNEAQ (reference sequence). In DNA form, the CDR3 reads TGTGCCAGCAGCTACCCAAGGACAGTAAGCACAGATACGCAGTATTTT. Residues: CASSYPRTVSTDTQYF.

The chain has TRBV2 and TRBJ2-1; tentatively, D is TRBD1 (6 bases). This CDR3 is built from 14 residues. Germline V gene data show CDR1 as SNHLY and CDR2 as FYNNEI. Trimming shortened V by 9 bases and J by 4 bases, and 16 bases separated the two germline ends. In DNA, the CDR3 is TGTGCCAGACACGCAGGGGTAGGTTACAATGAGCAGTTCTTC. Protein: CARHAGVGYNEQFF.